This TCR beta chain was sequenced during a study of regulatory T cells in long-lasting Graves disease. Broader study findings: With under 3,500 shared public clonotypes, persistent patients exceeded new patients, who shared 966. Since the sample size was small, accuracy may have been reduced.

Notes on this clonotype: Its antigen remains unidentified.

Arm-PCR of CDR3 regions and iRepertoire HTBI primers were the basis on which TCR beta libraries were built. TCRdb independently ran MiXCR on the multiplex PCR reads; one entry per CDR3 protein. Among about 420,000 distinct CDR3 sequences listed, roughly 15% were seen once. There are 13 residues in the CDR3. The V end was cut by 5 bases, the J end by 2 bases, with 10 bases between. Germline-derived CDR1 and CDR2 are LNHNV and YYDKDF (reference sequence). Specified time point: newly diagnosed GD, antithyroid drugs for less than 3 months. There was RNA extracted from PBMCs, and the TCR library was made from it. This sample also belongs to another study, concerning T cells in Graves' hyperthyroidism and ophthalmopathy. As that study records: In the first-round RT-PCR of the TCR CDR3, the HTBI primer set was used.

The chain carries TRBV15 and TRBJ2-7; either TRBD1 or TRBD2 may supply D (5 bases each). This receptor was identified in a woman aged 18-35 years with Graves disease. The sample in question was peripheral blood mononuclear cells (PBMCs), obtained at new diagnosis, from a patient treated with antithyroid drugs. The CDR3 DNA is TGTGCCACCAGCGGGGACGGCACCTACGAGCAGTACTTC. Translated, it gives CATSGDGTYEQYF.